The clone carrying this TCR beta chain showed up just a few times. Its antigen remains unknown. TCRdb re-called the RT-PCR reads with MiXCR, one entry per CDR3 protein. The data hold under 800,000 distinct CDR3 sequences, with about 15% observed a single time. V lost 5 bases to trimming and J lost 6 bases, with 11 bases between them. Germline V gene lookup returns CDR1 LNHDA and CDR2 SQIVND (reference sequence). CDR3 length equals 13 residues. The sample comes from a study of response to subunit inactivated influenza vaccine. Overall study results and limits: A suggestion made by the authors is that each seasonal influenza vaccination recruits few new T cells.

This receptor was obtained from a man in his fifties who received an inactivated influenza vaccine. Sequencing was performed on PBMCs from blood, taken less than 15 days before vaccination. The chain joins TRBV19 to TRBJ1-5, with D unresolved. CDR3 in DNA: TGTGCCAGTAGTGGCGCTAGGACTCAGCCCCAGCATTTT. Residues: CASSGARTQPQHF.